This TCR beta chain originates from a study of beta chain features in type 1 diabetes. Study background: Regarding age, gender and cell yields, patients proved similar to healthy donors.

As every portion of the isolated RNA was reverse transcribed, the sequencing read expressed TCRB transcripts. Only in-frame clones appear in the TCRdb table, and some are missing; sequencing was by immunoSEQ multiplex PCR. The sample consists of approximately 52,000 clones, around 60% of them appearing once. With regard to this clone: The antigen remains undetermined.

Whole-study findings and limits: Moderate but significant shortening of TCRB CDR3s was recorded in all four CD4+ subsets from Type 1 diabetes patients. Researchers could not determine here whether HLA type influences TCRB rearrangement.

The trim removed 6 bases at V and 7 bases at J, leaving 10 bases unmatched. The germline V gene encodes CDR1 WNHNN and CDR2 SYGVQD (reference sequence). This CDR3 is built from 15 residues. The specimen sequenced was stem cell memory CD4+ T cells from blood. The genes are TRBV10-1 and TRBJ1-5; 9 bases map to TRBD1. The clonotype comes from a woman aged 25 to 45 with type 1 diabetes. The CDR3 spells CASSGQGIGKQPQHF. CDR3 nucleotide sequence: TGCGCCAGCAGCGGACAGGGGATAGGAAAACAGCCCCAGCATTTT.